This TCR beta chain was sequenced for a study of blood T cell repertoires in COVID-19. Data came from immunoSEQ multiplex PCR; TCRdb stores just in-frame clones and leaves some out. The sample records about 230,000 clones, about 90% being singletons. Those who participated ranged in age from roughly 18 to 90 years and resided in about two dozen US areas. Self-reported history from a screening survey and questionnaire set each donor's cohort. CDR1 SNHLY and CDR2 FYNNEI come from the germline V gene. This CDR3 contains 13 residues. Trimming pared 8 bases from V and 8 bases from J, leaving 18 bases between.

The gene calls are TRBV2 and TRBJ1-2; weak D call: TRBD1 (6 bases). The source of this sequence is a woman aged 25 to 39 with acute COVID-19. The sequenced sample was PBMCs or T cells enriched from blood (not recorded which). CDR3 DNA: TGTGCCAGCGGAAAGCAGGCAGGGGAAGGCTACACCTTC. Protein: CASGKQAGEGYTF.